This TCR beta chain emerged from a study of blood T cells in healthy people across ages. Study as a whole: Per two T cells, template switching captured roughly one barcoded beta molecule.

Trimming took 0 bases from V and 0 from J, leaving 9 bases between them. The CDR3 has 15 amino acids. CDR1 is ENHRY, CDR2 SYGVKD, per germline. The authors ran a second PCR of roughly 7 to 11 cycles using a sample-barcoded 5' primer and a J-beta primer mix. Every cDNA molecule carried a tag from a template-switch adaptor bearing 12 random nucleotides. TCRdb re-called the 5' RACE reads with MiXCR, one entry per CDR3 protein. The sample yields some 1,500,000 distinct CDR3 sequences, 40% to 45% seen once. The clonotype was recovered from a woman under 30 in good health. The V gene is TRBV10-3, the J gene TRBJ2-7; the D is unclear. Sequencing used blood. In nucleotides, the CDR3 is TGTGCCATCAGTGAGTCGGTGTCTCGCTCCTACGAGCAGTACTTC. This translates into CAISESVSRSYEQYF.